This TCR beta chain is from a study of blood T cell repertoires in COVID-19. About the research overall: Material from acute and convalescent COVID-19 was sourced from the United States, Italy and Spain. PBMCs, B-cell-depleted T cells, or T cells were the source of the cDNA or gDNA that made up the material.

This CDR3 is built from 16 residues. The germline gives CDR1 MNHNY, CDR2 SVGAGI (reference sequence). V was clipped by 5 bases and J by 7 bases, with 21 bases between them. Source study methods: For nucleated cells, counts were estimated from reference gene primer amplification. Profiling relied on immunoSEQ multiplex PCR, and the TCRdb table lists in-frame clones only, not all of them. V and J calls and clone size follow that table, whereas D and trimming were derived from the DNA. The sample shows about 93,000 clones, around four fifths of them seen only once. This clone appeared a few times. The receptor was derived from a human donor in a cohort sampled during active COVID-19. The chain uses TRBV6-6 and TRBJ1-5; D may be TRBD1 (5 bases). The sample taken for sequencing was peripheral blood. CDR3 nucleotide sequence: TGTGCCAGCAGTCCCAGCCAGGGAAGAGCGGGGCAGCCCCAGCATTTT. Amino acids: CASSPSQGRAGQPQHF.